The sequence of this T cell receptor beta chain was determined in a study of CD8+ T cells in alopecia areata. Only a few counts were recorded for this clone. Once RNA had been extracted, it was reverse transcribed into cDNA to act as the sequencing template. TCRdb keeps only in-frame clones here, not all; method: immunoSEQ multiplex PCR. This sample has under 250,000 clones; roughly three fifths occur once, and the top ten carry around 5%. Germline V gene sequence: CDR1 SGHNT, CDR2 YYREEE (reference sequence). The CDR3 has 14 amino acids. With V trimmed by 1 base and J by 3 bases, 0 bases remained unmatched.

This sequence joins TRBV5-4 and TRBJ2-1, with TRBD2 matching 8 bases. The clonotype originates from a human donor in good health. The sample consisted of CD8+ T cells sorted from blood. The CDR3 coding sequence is TGTGCCAGCAGCTTGCGGGGGGGCTACAATGAGCAGTTCTTC. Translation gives CASSLRGGYNEQFF.